The entry below gives a single T cell receptor (beta chain) sequence along with its context. V was pared by 4 bases and J by 12 bases, with 10 bases of the junction left unmatched. The germline V gene encodes CDR1 SGHRS and CDR2 YFSETQ. This CDR3 spans 14 amino acids. As originally analysed: For nucleated cells, counts were estimated from reference gene primer amplification. The assay was immunoSEQ multiplex PCR, and TCRdb's table has in-frame clones only and misses some. V and J calls and clone size are copied from that table; D and trimming were computed from the DNA. The sample holds about 370,000 clones, more than 75% seen once. The data are from a study of blood T cell repertoires in COVID-19. Study as a whole: Donors in the United States, Italy and Spain gave samples during acute or convalescent COVID-19. Nucleic acid was either cDNA or gDNA, and it came from T cells, B-cell-depleted T cells, or PBMCs.

This chain joins TRBV5-1 and TRBJ2-3, with 11 bases aligning to TRBD2. This sequence originates from a woman aged 30 to 39 with COVID-19, enrolled during active disease. The sequenced sample consisted of peripheral blood. CDR3 coding DNA: TGCGCCAGCAGCACCCCGGGACTAGCGGTGATTCAGTATTTT. This translates into CASSTPGLAVIQYF.